These T cell receptor beta chains were read from a single sample in a study of human T cells and chemical hapten exposure. TCRdb re-analysed the RACE reads in MiXCR, keeping a single row per CDR3 protein. This table has some 45,000 distinct CDR3 sequences, around 10% appearing once. The starting material was whole blood, obtained in connection with sensitization to the hapten diphenylcyclopropenone (DPC). These receptors all stem from a woman aged 40 to 49 with alopecia areata. Some clones in this sample may be carry-over from other donors' samples. The CDR3 runs from the conserved cysteine through the conserved F or W. D genes are given only for firm matches. Part of the rows lack a size; the others show once, few, many or a class for expanded clones.

v_call	j_call	cdr3_length	clone_size	d_call	cdr3_aa	cdr3_nt
TRBV5-1	TRBJ2-2	14	many	-	CASGQGKGTGELFF	TGCGCCAGCGGGCAGGGGAAGGGCACCGGGGAGCTGTTTTTT
TRBV6-1	TRBJ1-6	14	-	TRBD1	CASSGTGENSPLHF	TGTGCCAGCAGTGGGACAGGGGAAAATTCACCCCTCCACTTT
TRBV7-6	TRBJ2-5	11	many	-	CASSTEETQYF	TGTGCCAGCAGCACGGAAGAGACCCAGTACTTC
TRBV6-2/TRBV6-3	TRBJ2-6	16	many	-	CASSYSRSDGANVLTF	TGTGCCAGCAGTTACTCCCGGTCCGATGGGGCCAACGTCCTGACTTTC
TRBV5-1	TRBJ1-1	14	-	-	CASTLRAPNGEAFF	TGCGCCAGCACCCTCAGGGCTCCGAACGGTGAAGCTTTCTTT
TRBV11-2	TRBJ1-3	16	many	-	CASSLTAGSSGNTIYF	TGTGCCAGCAGCTTAACCGCAGGGTCCTCTGGAAACACCATATATTTT
TRBV28	TRBJ1-2	16	many	-	CASSWTDWPRPYGYTF	TGTGCCAGCAGTTGGACGGACTGGCCCCGTCCCTATGGCTACACCTTC
TRBV4-1	TRBJ1-2	14	many	-	CASSSPAENYGYTF	TGCGCCAGCAGCTCCCCGGCAGAGAACTATGGCTACACCTTC
TRBV11-2	TRBJ2-1	15	many	TRBD2	CASSSTGTSRNEQFF	TGTGCCAGCAGCTCGACCGGGACTAGCCGGAATGAGCAGTTCTTC
TRBV7-2	TRBJ1-1	15	many	-	CASSLLLGGETEAFF	TGTGCCAGCAGCTTACTTTTGGGAGGGGAGACTGAAGCTTTCTTT
TRBV29-1	TRBJ2-3	18	many	TRBD2	CSVEDPDLAAGGLWVQYF	TGCAGCGTTGAAGATCCCGACCTCGCAGCGGGGGGGCTGTGGGTGCAGTATTTT
TRBV30	TRBJ2-2	11	-	-	CALSNTGELFF	TGTGCGCTTTCGAACACCGGGGAGCTGTTTTTT
TRBV6-2/TRBV6-3	TRBJ1-1	14	many	-	CASRPAGGGGRAFF	TGTGCCAGCAGACCGGCCGGGGGGGGTGGTCGAGCTTTCTTT
TRBV7-2	TRBJ1-1	12	few	-	CASSLGGDEAFF	TGTGCCAGCAGCTTAGGGGGCGATGAGGCTTTCTTT
TRBV2	TRBJ1-5	15	many	TRBD1	CASREETGSNQPQHF	TGTGCCAGCAGGGAAGAGACAGGGTCTAATCAGCCCCAGCATTTT
TRBV7-2	TRBJ1-1	14	-	-	CASSLEGTNTEAFF	TGTGCCAGCAGCTTAGAGGGCACCAACACTGAAGCTTTCTTT
TRBV10-3	TRBJ1-1	15	many	-	CAISEGGGANTEAFF	TGTGCCATCAGTGAGGGGGGGGGAGCGAACACTGAAGCTTTCTTT
TRBV29-1	TRBJ2-1	13	-	TRBD1	CSVYPGQVNEQFF	TGCAGCGTCTATCCGGGACAGGTGAATGAGCAGTTCTTC
TRBV5-1	TRBJ2-7	16	many	-	CASSLGSGLSSYEQYF	TGCGCCAGCAGCTTAGGGTCAGGGCTGAGCTCCTACGAGCAGTACTTC
TRBV20-1	TRBJ2-5	13	few	-	CSARASLAETQYF	TGCAGTGCTAGGGCATCGCTAGCGGAGACCCAGTACTTC
TRBV11-3	TRBJ1-6	13	many	TRBD1	CASSQGDNSPLHF	TGTGCCAGCAGTCAGGGGGATAATTCACCCCTCCACTTT
TRBV29-1	TRBJ2-7	13	many	-	CSVEDQLGYEQYF	TGCAGCGTTGAAGATCAATTGGGGTACGAGCAGTACTTC
TRBV6-5	TRBJ1-1	15	few	-	CASSYSFGRLTEAFF	TGTGCCAGCAGTTATTCCTTCGGCAGGCTAACTGAAGCTTTCTTT
TRBV6-1	TRBJ2-4	15	many	-	CASSGIQLAKNIQYF	TGTGCCAGCAGTGGAATACAACTAGCCAAAAACATTCAGTACTTC
TRBV18	TRBJ1-5	16	many	TRBD1	CASSRGTVDGSQPQHF	TGTGCCAGCTCACGAGGGACAGTCGATGGGAGCCAGCCCCAGCATTTT
TRBV12-3/TRBV12-4	TRBJ2-1	12	many	-	CASSLWGNEQFF	TGTGCCAGCAGTTTATGGGGGAATGAGCAGTTCTTC
TRBV7-9	TRBJ1-1	16	many	-	CASSFVPGLHGTEAFF	TGTGCCAGCAGCTTTGTCCCGGGCCTCCACGGAACTGAAGCTTTCTTT
TRBV3-1	TRBJ2-2	15	few	-	CASSPVTMNTGELFF	TGTGCCAGCAGCCCGGTTACTATGAACACCGGGGAGCTGTTTTTT
TRBV2	TRBJ2-7	14	many	-	CASSRDPSSYEQYF	TGTGCCAGCAGTCGGGACCCCAGCTCCTACGAGCAGTACTTC
TRBV19	TRBJ1-2	12	many	-	CASMGDYYGYTF	TGTGCCAGTATGGGGGATTACTATGGCTACACCTTC
TRBV28	TRBJ2-5	14	many	-	CASSHPRGTETQYF	TGTGCCAGCAGTCACCCTCGGGGGACAGAGACCCAGTACTTC
TRBV6-2/TRBV6-3	TRBJ1-5	12	many	-	CASHPPGQPQHF	TGTGCCAGTCACCCCCCCGGCCAGCCCCAGCATTTT
TRBV6-2/TRBV6-3	TRBJ1-6	17	medium-sized	TRBD1	CASSRTGGASYNSPLHF	TGTGCCAGCAGCCGGACAGGGGGCGCCTCCTATAATTCACCCCTCCACTTT
TRBV28	TRBJ2-5	16	many	-	CASSPRLQALRETQYF	TGTGCCAGCAGTCCACGACTGCAAGCCCTTCGAGAGACCCAGTACTTC
TRBV18	TRBJ1-2	13	many	TRBD1	CASSPGQNYGYTF	TGTGCCAGCTCACCGGGACAGAATTATGGCTACACCTTC
TRBV7-2	TRBJ1-5	13	few	-	CASSLVLGQPQHF	TGTGCCAGCAGCTTAGTTTTAGGTCAGCCCCAGCATTTT
TRBV25-1	TRBJ1-5	15	few	TRBD1	CASSETGISNQPQHF	TGTGCCAGCAGTGAGACAGGGATTAGCAATCAGCCCCAGCATTTT